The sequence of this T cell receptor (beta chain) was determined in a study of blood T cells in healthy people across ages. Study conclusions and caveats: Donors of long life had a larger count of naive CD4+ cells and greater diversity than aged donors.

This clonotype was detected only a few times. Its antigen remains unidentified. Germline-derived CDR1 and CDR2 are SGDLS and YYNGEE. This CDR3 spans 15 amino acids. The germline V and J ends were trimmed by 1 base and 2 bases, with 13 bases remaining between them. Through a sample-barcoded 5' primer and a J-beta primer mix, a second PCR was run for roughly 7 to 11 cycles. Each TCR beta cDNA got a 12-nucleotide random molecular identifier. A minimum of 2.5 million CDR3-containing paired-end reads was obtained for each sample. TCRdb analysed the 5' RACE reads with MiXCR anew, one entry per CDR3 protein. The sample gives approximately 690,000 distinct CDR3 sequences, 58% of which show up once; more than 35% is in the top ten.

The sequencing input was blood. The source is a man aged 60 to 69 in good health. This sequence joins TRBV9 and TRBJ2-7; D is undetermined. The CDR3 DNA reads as TGTGCCAGCAGCGTATGCCAGAGGCCTCCCTACGAGCAGTACTTC. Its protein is CASSVCQRPPYEQYF.